Sequencing of this T cell receptor (beta chain) was carried out in a study of OX40 agonist ivuxolimab in advanced cancers. Across the whole study: Patients received the agonistic anti-OX40 (CD134) antibody ivuxolimab. It was permissible to have had prior anti-PD-1, anti-PD-L1 or anti-CTLA-4 therapy, and around 40% had some. Study observations and caveats: At 0.1 to 3.0 mg/kg and by week 6, clonal expansion occurred in CD4+ and CD8+ blood T cells.

Germline trimming cut 0 bases from V and 0 bases from J; bases unmatched to any gene: 2. CDR1 SGDLS and CDR2 YYNGEE come from the germline V gene. CDR3 length: 15 residues. Libraries were prepared by immunoSEQ multiplex PCR; TCRdb keeps only in-frame clonotypes and omits some of them. Of over 65,000 clones listed, roughly 90% were seen once; the top ten hold approximately 10%. Comments on this clone: Its antigen is not identified.

Sampling times: baseline, cycle 4 day 1, cycle 7 day 1. The V and J genes are TRBV9 and TRBJ2-7; 8 bases are a match to TRBD1. This specimen was CD4+ or CD8+ T cells sorted from blood, taken in a trial of the OX40 agonist ivuxolimab. This sequence was found in an adult with an advanced solid tumor such as melanoma, head and neck, liver or kidney cancer. This CDR3 reads CASSVAGTGSYEQYF. In nucleotides, the CDR3 is TGTGCCAGCAGCGTAGCCGGGACAGGCTCCTACGAGCAGTACTTC.